A selection of T cell receptor beta chains follows, all from one sample in a study of T-cell memory formation after mild COVID-19. TCRdb passed the 5' RACE reads through MiXCR, listing each CDR3 protein once. The sample gives a few hundred thousand distinct CDR3 sequences, over 15% of which show up once; roughly 23% is in the top ten. The sequencing input was PBMCs or a T cell subset sorted from them (not recorded which). Receptor source: a man aged 18 to 30 who had mild COVID-19 (a few samples of this study predate the infection). Cell type and time point are not known. The CDR3 runs from the conserved cysteine through the conserved F or W. D genes are given only for firm matches. Not every row has a clone size; where given, it reads once, few, many or a size class.

CDR3: CSAIQGPYSNQPQHF
DNA: TGCAGTGCCATCCAGGGTCCTTATAGCAATCAGCCCCAGCATTTT
J: TRBJ1-5
size: many
D: NA
V: TRBV20-1

CDR3: CSVERGIENYGYTF
DNA: TGCAGCGTTGAGAGAGGTATTGAAAACTATGGCTACACCTTC
J: TRBJ1-2
size: many
D: NA
V: TRBV29-1

CDR3: CASSLVIALSYNEQFF
DNA: TGTGCCAGCAGCTTAGTCATAGCACTCTCCTACAATGAGCAGTTCTTC
J: TRBJ2-1
size: few
D: NA
V: TRBV11-2

CDR3: CASSRDRFTDTQYF
DNA: TGTGCCAGCAGCCGGGACAGGTTCACAGATACGCAGTATTTT
J: TRBJ2-3
size: NA
D: TRBD1
V: TRBV7-2

CDR3: CSARPRTLAKETQYF
DNA: TGCAGTGCTAGACCCCGGACCCTTGCGAAAGAGACCCAGTACTTC
J: TRBJ2-5
size: few
D: NA
V: TRBV20-1

CDR3: CASSSEGVGREAFF
DNA: TGTGCCAGCAGCAGTGAGGGGGTGGGGAGAGAAGCTTTCTTT
J: TRBJ1-1
size: NA
D: NA
V: TRBV6-6

CDR3: CASSFGTQETQYF
DNA: TGTGCCAGCAGCTTTGGGACACAAGAGACCCAGTACTTC
J: TRBJ2-5
size: few
D: NA
V: TRBV7-6

CDR3: CATSGLGPYQPQHF
DNA: TGTGCCACCAGCGGCCTGGGACCTTATCAGCCCCAGCATTTT
J: TRBJ1-5
size: few
D: NA
V: TRBV15

CDR3: CASSQVDRRDTEAFF
DNA: TGCGCCAGCAGCCAAGTTGACAGACGGGACACTGAAGCTTTCTTT
J: TRBJ1-1
size: NA
D: NA
V: TRBV4-3

CDR3: CSARDHQAPNEQFF
DNA: TGCAGTGCTAGAGATCATCAGGCCCCGAATGAGCAGTTCTTC
J: TRBJ2-1
size: NA
D: NA
V: TRBV20-1

CDR3: CASTRGVDTQYF
DNA: TGTGCCAGCACCCGAGGGGTGGATACGCAGTATTTT
J: TRBJ2-3
size: NA
D: NA
V: TRBV6-2/TRBV6-3

CDR3: CASSSFGRIPQETQYF
DNA: TGTGCCAGCAGCTCCTTCGGACGGATCCCCCAAGAGACCCAGTACTTC
J: TRBJ2-5
size: few
D: NA
V: TRBV7-9

CDR3: CATSREAGLAGGRETQYF
DNA: TGTGCCACCAGCAGAGAAGCGGGACTAGCGGGGGGGCGAGAGACCCAGTACTTC
J: TRBJ2-5
size: few
D: TRBD2
V: TRBV15

CDR3: CASSLESGETQYF
DNA: TGCGCCAGCAGCCTCGAGTCGGGGGAGACCCAGTACTTC
J: TRBJ2-5
size: NA
D: NA
V: TRBV5-1

CDR3: CASSLNRAYEQYF
DNA: TGTGCCAGCAGCTTAAATAGGGCCTACGAGCAGTACTTC
J: TRBJ2-7
size: many
D: NA
V: TRBV7-3

CDR3: CASSHHRESETQYF
DNA: TGCGCCAGCAGCCATCACAGGGAATCTGAGACCCAGTACTTC
J: TRBJ2-5
size: NA
D: NA
V: TRBV4-3

CDR3: CASSPQGEGTDTQYF
DNA: TGTGCCAGCAGCCCACAGGGCGAGGGCACAGATACGCAGTATTTT
J: TRBJ2-3
size: NA
D: NA
V: TRBV4-2

CDR3: CASGLVGNHYEQYF
DNA: TGTGCCAGCGGATTGGTAGGGAACCATTACGAGCAGTACTTC
J: TRBJ2-7
size: NA
D: NA
V: TRBV5-6

CDR3: CASSPRTRGGTDTQYF
DNA: TGTGCCAGCAGTCCCAGGACGCGGGGGGGCACAGATACGCAGTATTTT
J: TRBJ2-3
size: NA
D: TRBD2
V: TRBV12-3/TRBV12-4

CDR3: CSADSDRVNTEAFF
DNA: TGCAGTGCGGACAGCGACAGGGTGAACACTGAAGCTTTCTTT
J: TRBJ1-1
size: NA
D: TRBD1
V: TRBV20-1

CDR3: CASSQSGPYEQYF
DNA: TGCGCCAGCAGCCAAAGCGGGCCGTACGAGCAGTACTTC
J: TRBJ2-7
size: NA
D: NA
V: TRBV5-1

CDR3: CASSLQEANTGELFF
DNA: TGTGCCAGCAGCTTACAGGAAGCGAACACCGGGGAGCTGTTTTTT
J: TRBJ2-2
size: NA
D: NA
V: TRBV7-6

CDR3: CSARGGGENIQYF
DNA: TGCAGTGCTAGAGGCGGGGGAGAAAACATTCAGTACTTC
J: TRBJ2-4
size: few
D: TRBD2
V: TRBV20-1

CDR3: CASSLAATVPYEQYF
DNA: TGCGCCAGCAGCTTGGCCGCTACAGTTCCCTACGAGCAGTACTTC
J: TRBJ2-7
size: many
D: NA
V: TRBV5-1

CDR3: CASSYSLGTDTQYF
DNA: TGTGCCAGCAGTTACTCTCTGGGCACAGATACGCAGTATTTT
J: TRBJ2-3
size: many
D: NA
V: TRBV6-5

CDR3: CASSYSKRGDTEAFF
DNA: TGTGCCAGCAGTTACTCGAAACGGGGAGACACTGAAGCTTTCTTT
J: TRBJ1-1
size: NA
D: NA
V: TRBV6-5

CDR3: CASSPRGLFGTGEKTQYF
DNA: TGTGCCAGCAGCCCCCGCGGTCTCTTTGGGACAGGGGAGAAGACCCAGTACTTC
J: TRBJ2-5
size: NA
D: TRBD1
V: TRBV7-2

CDR3: CASSFLGTYEQYF
DNA: TGTGCCAGCAGCTTCTTGGGGACCTACGAGCAGTACTTC
J: TRBJ2-7
size: few
D: NA
V: TRBV7-9

CDR3: CASTALSGSSYEQYF
DNA: TGTGCCAGCACAGCTCTTAGCGGAAGCTCCTACGAGCAGTACTTC
J: TRBJ2-7
size: few
D: NA
V: TRBV6-2/TRBV6-3

CDR3: CASSLAHGSADTQYF
DNA: TGCGCCAGCAGCTTGGCACATGGTTCCGCAGATACGCAGTATTTT
J: TRBJ2-3
size: NA
D: NA
V: TRBV5-1

CDR3: CASGLVLSAGINQPQHF
DNA: TGTGCTAGTGGTTTGGTACTCTCGGCAGGGATCAATCAGCCCCAGCATTTT
J: TRBJ1-5
size: NA
D: NA
V: TRBV12-5

CDR3: CASRSGTTDGYTF
DNA: TGTGCCAGCAGATCCGGGACAACGGATGGCTACACCTTC
J: TRBJ1-2
size: NA
D: NA
V: TRBV28

CDR3: CASSPYGGGEQLF
DNA: TGTGCCAGCAGCCCTTACGGGGGAGGGGAGCAGTTATTC
J: TRBJ2-1
size: NA
D: TRBD2
V: TRBV7-9

CDR3: CASSRLVAGLRGPNEQFF
DNA: TGCGCCAGCAGCCGCCTTGTGGCAGGACTACGGGGGCCCAATGAGCAGTTCTTC
J: TRBJ2-1
size: NA
D: NA
V: TRBV4-3

CDR3: CASSRAGGGYTF
DNA: TGTGCCAGCAGCAGGGCCGGCGGTGGCTACACCTTC
J: TRBJ1-2
size: many
D: NA
V: TRBV7-2

CDR3: CASSEQQGAGNYGYTF
DNA: TGCGCCAGCAGCGAGCAACAGGGGGCGGGAAACTATGGCTACACCTTC
J: TRBJ1-2
size: NA
D: TRBD1
V: TRBV5-1

CDR3: CASSQGEQGVDYGYTF
DNA: TGCGCCAGCAGCCAAGGGGAACAGGGGGTCGACTATGGCTACACCTTC
J: TRBJ1-2
size: few
D: TRBD1
V: TRBV4-3

CDR3: CASAGTGNTEAFF
DNA: TGTGCCAGTGCCGGGACAGGGAACACTGAAGCTTTCTTT
J: TRBJ1-1
size: few
D: TRBD1
V: TRBV10-3

CDR3: CASSSEGETQYF
DNA: TGTGCCAGCAGTTCGGAGGGGGAGACCCAGTACTTC
J: TRBJ2-5
size: many
D: NA
V: TRBV12-3/TRBV12-4

CDR3: CASSPATGVKNIQYF
DNA: TGTGCCAGCAGTCCCGCAACAGGGGTCAAAAACATTCAGTACTTC
J: TRBJ2-4
size: NA
D: TRBD1
V: TRBV6-1

CDR3: CASSQDTGEMNTEAFF
DNA: TGTGCCAGCAGCCAAGATACCGGGGAAATGAACACTGAAGCTTTCTTT
J: TRBJ1-1
size: NA
D: NA
V: TRBV3-1

CDR3: CASRTAPGQMNTEAFF
DNA: TGCGCCAGCAGGACGGCCCCGGGACAGATGAACACTGAAGCTTTCTTT
J: TRBJ1-1
size: few
D: TRBD1
V: TRBV5-1

CDR3: CASSPNSRGETQYF
DNA: TGTGCCAGCAGCCCAAACTCTCGGGGGGAGACCCAGTACTTC
J: TRBJ2-5
size: few
D: NA
V: TRBV7-9

CDR3: CASSEEQGPLNTEAFF
DNA: TGTGCCAGCAGCGAAGAACAGGGCCCGTTGAACACTGAAGCTTTCTTT
J: TRBJ1-1
size: few
D: NA
V: TRBV7-2

CDR3: CASSLRPRGGETQYF
DNA: TGTGCCAGCAGCTTACGGCCTCGCGGGGGGGAGACCCAGTACTTC
J: TRBJ2-5
size: few
D: TRBD2
V: TRBV11-2

CDR3: CAWSGSTYNEQFF
DNA: TGTGCCTGGAGCGGTAGTACCTACAATGAGCAGTTCTTC
J: TRBJ2-1
size: NA
D: NA
V: TRBV30

CDR3: CASDEASGNTIYF
DNA: TGTGCCAGCGACGAGGCCTCTGGAAACACCATATATTTT
J: TRBJ1-3
size: few
D: NA
V: TRBV7-8

CDR3: CASSPIDRVYTEAFF
DNA: TGTGCCAGCAGCCCTATCGACAGGGTATACACTGAAGCTTTCTTT
J: TRBJ1-1
size: few
D: TRBD1
V: TRBV6-6

CDR3: CASSQDMGINQPQHF
DNA: TGTGCCAGCAGCCAAGATATGGGAATCAATCAGCCCCAGCATTTT
J: TRBJ1-5
size: few
D: NA
V: TRBV4-2